A selection of T cell receptor beta chains follows, all from one sample in a study of shared clonotypes between healthy human individuals. TCRdb's copy holds only in-frame clones and misses some; the assay was immunoSEQ multiplex PCR. Of about 2 million clones listed, less than 95% are singletons. The sequenced sample consisted of naive CD8+ T cells sorted from blood. The receptors were sampled from a man younger than 35 in good health. Each CDR3 is given with its conserved first and last residue. Each record gives: V gene, J gene, D gene, CDR3 protein, CDR3 DNA. The D gene is left open where the match is weak.

>TRBV7-8|TRBJ2-2|-
CASSPSTGELFF
TGTGCCAGCAGCCCTTCGACCGGGGAGCTGTTTTTT
>TRBV7-9|TRBJ1-1|-
CASSLAGTEAFF
TGTGCCAGCAGCTTAGCCGGGACTGAAGCTTTCTTT
>TRBV7-9|TRBJ2-1|TRBD1
CASSQGQGEYNEQFF
TGTGCCAGCAGCCAAGGACAGGGGGAATACAATGAGCAGTTCTTC
>TRBV9|TRBJ1-3|-
CASRDSGNTIYF
TGTGCCAGCAGGGACTCTGGAAACACCATATATTTT
>TRBV5-5|TRBJ1-2|-
CASSLDPGRGYGYTF
TGTGCCAGCAGCTTGGATCCGGGTAGGGGCTATGGCTACACCTTC
>TRBV11-3|TRBJ2-3|TRBD2
CASSSGLAGGPDTQYF
TGTGCCAGCAGCTCCGGACTAGCGGGGGGGCCAGATACGCAGTATTTT
>TRBV7-9|TRBJ1-1|-
CASSSYTEAFF
TGTGCCAGCAGCTCTTACACTGAAGCTTTCTTT
>TRBV5-6|TRBJ2-7|TRBD1
CASSYGTGVREQYF
TGTGCCAGCAGCTACGGGACAGGGGTAAGGGAGCAGTACTTC
>TRBV4-1|TRBJ2-2|-
CASSQEAAGELFF
TGCGCCAGCAGCCAAGAGGCGGCCGGGGAGCTGTTTTTT
>TRBV11-2|TRBJ2-7|TRBD1
CASSSGQGVGGIEQYF
TGTGCCAGCAGCTCTGGACAGGGTGTGGGGGGCATCGAGCAGTACTTC
>TRBV28|TRBJ1-4|TRBD1
CASSFTGEANEKLFF
TGTGCCAGCAGTTTCACAGGGGAAGCTAATGAAAAACTGTTTTTT
>TRBV6-1|TRBJ2-7|-
CASSESGGTYEQYF
TGTGCCAGCAGTGAATCGGGGGGCACCTACGAGCAGTACTTC
>TRBV11-2|TRBJ2-7|TRBD1
CASERQGTYEQYF
TGTGCCAGTGAACGACAGGGAACCTACGAGCAGTACTTC
>TRBV4-1|TRBJ1-4|-
CASSQDRAVGEKLFF
TGCGCCAGCAGCCAAGATCGGGCGGTGGGTGAAAAACTGTTTTTT